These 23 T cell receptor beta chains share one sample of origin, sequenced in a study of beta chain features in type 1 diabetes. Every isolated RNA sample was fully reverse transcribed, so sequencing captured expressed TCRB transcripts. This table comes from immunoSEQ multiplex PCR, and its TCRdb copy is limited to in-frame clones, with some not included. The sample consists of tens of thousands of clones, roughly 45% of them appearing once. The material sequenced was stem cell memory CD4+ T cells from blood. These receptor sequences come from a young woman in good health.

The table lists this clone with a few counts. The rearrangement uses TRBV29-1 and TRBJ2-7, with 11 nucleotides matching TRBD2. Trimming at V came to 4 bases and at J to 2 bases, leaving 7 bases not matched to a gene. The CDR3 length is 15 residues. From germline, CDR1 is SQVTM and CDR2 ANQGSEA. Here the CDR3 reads CSVGLASGRTYEQYF. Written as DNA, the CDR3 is TGCAGCGTTGGTCTGGCTAGCGGGAGGACCTACGAGCAGTACTTC.

CDR3 sequence reads: CASSKWTGREGEQFF. The CDR3 DNA is TGTGCCAGCAGCAAATGGACAGGGAGGGAGGGTGAGCAGTTCTTC. The V call is TRBV28, the J call TRBJ2-1, with D perhaps matching TRBD1 (8 bases). Germline CDR1 MDHEN, CDR2 SYDVKM. The CDR3 spans 15 residues. The V and J ends lost 6 bases and 9 bases respectively, with 21 bases between them.

CDR3 nucleotides: TGTGCCAGCTCACCCAATACCAGGGGGTCCACAGATACGCAGTATTTT. Amino acid sequence: CASSPNTRGSTDTQYF. The rearrangement uses TRBV18 and TRBJ2-3, with TRBD1 matching over 7 bases. V lost 3 bases, J lost 2 bases, and 8 bases stayed unmatched. Germline V CDR1 and CDR2: KGHSH, LQKENI. The CDR3 loop spans 16 amino acids.

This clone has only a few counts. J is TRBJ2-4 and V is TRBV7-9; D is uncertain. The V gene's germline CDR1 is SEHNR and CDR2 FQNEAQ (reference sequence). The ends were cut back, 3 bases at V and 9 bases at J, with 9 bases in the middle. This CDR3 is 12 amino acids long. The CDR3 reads CASSLNTGIQYF. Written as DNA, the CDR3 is TGTGCCAGCAGCTTGAACACGGGCATTCAGTACTTC.

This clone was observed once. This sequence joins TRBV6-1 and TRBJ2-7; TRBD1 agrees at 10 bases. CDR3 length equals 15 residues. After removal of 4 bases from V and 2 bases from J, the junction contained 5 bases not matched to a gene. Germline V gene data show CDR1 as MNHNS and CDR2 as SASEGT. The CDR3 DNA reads TGTGCCAGCAGTGCCAGAGGACAGGGGGCCTACGAGCAGTACTTC. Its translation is CASSARGQGAYEQYF.

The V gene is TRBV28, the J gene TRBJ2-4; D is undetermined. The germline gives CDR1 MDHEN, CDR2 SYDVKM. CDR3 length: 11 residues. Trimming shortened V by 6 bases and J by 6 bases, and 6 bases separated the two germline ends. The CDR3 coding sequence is TGTGCCAGCAGGAACAGAAACATTCAGTACTTC. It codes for CASRNRNIQYF.

CDR3 region: CATSRGGRVRGNEQFF. The CDR3 DNA is TGTGCCACCAGCAGAGGGGGGAGGGTAAGGGGAAATGAGCAGTTCTTC. V gene TRBV15 combines with J gene TRBJ2-1; the match to TRBD2 covers 7 bases. The CDR3 sequence is 16 residues long. Germline CDR1 is LNHNV and CDR2 is YYDKDF (reference sequence). Trimming took 1 base from V and 7 from J; bases not matched to a gene: 10.

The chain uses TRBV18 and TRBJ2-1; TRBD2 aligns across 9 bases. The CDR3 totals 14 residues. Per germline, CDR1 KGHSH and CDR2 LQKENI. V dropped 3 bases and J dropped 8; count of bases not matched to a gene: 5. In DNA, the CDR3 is TGTGCCAGCTCACCCGGGACTAGCAGCGATGAGCAGTTCTTC. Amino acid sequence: CASSPGTSSDEQFF.

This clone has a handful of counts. The CDR3 sequence is CASSLASQGSYNEQFF. CDR3 sequence (DNA): TGTGCCAGCAGCTTGGCCTCGCAGGGGTCATACAATGAGCAGTTCTTC. The genes are TRBV5-4 and TRBJ2-1, with D perhaps matching TRBD1 (6 bases). Trimming pared 0 bases from V and 4 bases from J, leaving 14 bases between. CDR1 is SGHNT, CDR2 YYREEE, per germline (reference sequence). The CDR3 contains 16 residues.

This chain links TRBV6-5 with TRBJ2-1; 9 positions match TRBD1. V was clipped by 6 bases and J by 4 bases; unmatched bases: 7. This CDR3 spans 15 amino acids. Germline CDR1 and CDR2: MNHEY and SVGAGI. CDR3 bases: TGTGCCAGCAGAAACGACAGGGGGGGGTACAATGAGCAGTTCTTC. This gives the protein CASRNDRGGYNEQFF.

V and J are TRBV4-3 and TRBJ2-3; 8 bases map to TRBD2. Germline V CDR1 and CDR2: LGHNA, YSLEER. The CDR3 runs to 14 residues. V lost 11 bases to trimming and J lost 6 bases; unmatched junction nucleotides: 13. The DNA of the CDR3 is TGCGCCGACTTAGCGGGACCAGGGGTTGATACGCAGTATTTT. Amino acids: CADLAGPGVDTQYF.

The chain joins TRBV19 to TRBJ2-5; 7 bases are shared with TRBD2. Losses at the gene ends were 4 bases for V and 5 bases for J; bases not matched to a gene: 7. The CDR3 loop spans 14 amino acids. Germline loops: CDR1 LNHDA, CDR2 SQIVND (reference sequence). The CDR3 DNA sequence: TGTGCCAGTAGTAATCGCGGGAGCAGGGAGACCCAGTACTTC. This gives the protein CASSNRGSRETQYF.

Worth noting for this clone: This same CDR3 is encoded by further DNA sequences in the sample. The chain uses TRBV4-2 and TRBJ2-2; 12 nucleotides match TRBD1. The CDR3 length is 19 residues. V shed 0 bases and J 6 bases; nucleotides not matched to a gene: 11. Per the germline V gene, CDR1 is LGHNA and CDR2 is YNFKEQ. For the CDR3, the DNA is TGTGCCAGCAGCCAAGATGGAGTCCCGGGACAGGGGGCTTCCGGGGAGCTGTTTTTT. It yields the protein CASSQDGVPGQGASGELFF.

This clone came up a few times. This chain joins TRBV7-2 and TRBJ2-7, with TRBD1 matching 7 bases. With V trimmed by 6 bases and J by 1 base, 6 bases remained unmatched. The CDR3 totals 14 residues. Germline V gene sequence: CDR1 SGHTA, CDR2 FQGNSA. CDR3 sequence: CASREGRGSYEQYF. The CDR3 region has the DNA TGTGCCAGCAGAGAAGGCAGGGGGTCCTACGAGCAGTACTTC.

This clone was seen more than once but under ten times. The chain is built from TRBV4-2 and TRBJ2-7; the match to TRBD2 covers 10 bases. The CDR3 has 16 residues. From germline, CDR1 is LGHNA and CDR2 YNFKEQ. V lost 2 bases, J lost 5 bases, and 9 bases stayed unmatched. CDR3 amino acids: CASSQLGLAGVHEQYF. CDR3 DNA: TGTGCCAGCAGCCAATTGGGGCTAGCGGGAGTCCACGAGCAGTACTTC.

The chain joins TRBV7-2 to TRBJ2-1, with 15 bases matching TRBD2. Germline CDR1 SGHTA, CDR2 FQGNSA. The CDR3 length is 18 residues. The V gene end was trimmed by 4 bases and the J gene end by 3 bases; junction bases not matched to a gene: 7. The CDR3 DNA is TGTGCCAGCAGCTCGGGACTAGCGGGAGGCTTAGGCTACAATGAGCAGTTCTTC. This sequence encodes CASSSGLAGGLGYNEQFF.

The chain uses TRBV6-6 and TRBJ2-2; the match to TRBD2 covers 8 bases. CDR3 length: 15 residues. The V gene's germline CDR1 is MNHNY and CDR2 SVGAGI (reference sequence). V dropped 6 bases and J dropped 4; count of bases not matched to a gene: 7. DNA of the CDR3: TGTGCCAGCAGAGAAAGCGGGAGCGGCACCGGGGAGCTGTTTTTT. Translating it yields CASRESGSGTGELFF.

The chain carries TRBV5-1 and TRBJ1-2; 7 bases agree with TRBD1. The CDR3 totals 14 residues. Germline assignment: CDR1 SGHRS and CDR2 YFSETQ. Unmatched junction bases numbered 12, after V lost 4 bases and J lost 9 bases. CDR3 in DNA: TGCGCCAGCAGCGCTCGGACAGGACGCGGTAGCTACACCTTC. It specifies CASSARTGRGSYTF.

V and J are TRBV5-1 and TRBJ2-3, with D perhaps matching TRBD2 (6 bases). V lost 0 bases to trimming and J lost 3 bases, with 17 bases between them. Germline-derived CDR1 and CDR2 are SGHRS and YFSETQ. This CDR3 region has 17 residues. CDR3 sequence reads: CASSLGFVAVSTDTQYF. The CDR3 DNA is TGCGCCAGCAGCTTGGGGTTTGTAGCGGTATCAACAGATACGCAGTATTTT.

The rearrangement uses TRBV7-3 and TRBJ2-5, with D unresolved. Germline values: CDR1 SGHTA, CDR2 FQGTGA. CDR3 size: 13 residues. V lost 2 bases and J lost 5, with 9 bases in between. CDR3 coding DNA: TGTGCCAGCAGCTTAGTGTATTCGGAGACCCAGTACTTC. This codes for CASSLVYSETQYF.

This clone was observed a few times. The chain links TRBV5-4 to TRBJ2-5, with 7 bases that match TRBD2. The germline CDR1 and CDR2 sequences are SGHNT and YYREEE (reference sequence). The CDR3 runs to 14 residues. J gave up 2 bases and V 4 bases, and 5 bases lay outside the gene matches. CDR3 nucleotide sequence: TGTGCCAGCAGCCCCGGGACTAAACAAGAGACCCAGTACTTC. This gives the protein CASSPGTKQETQYF.

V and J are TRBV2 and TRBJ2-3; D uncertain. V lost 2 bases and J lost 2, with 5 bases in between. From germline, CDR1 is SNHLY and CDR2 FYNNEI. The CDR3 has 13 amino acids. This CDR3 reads CASSERSTDTQYF. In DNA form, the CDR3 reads TGTGCCAGCAGTGAACGGTCCACAGATACGCAGTATTTT.

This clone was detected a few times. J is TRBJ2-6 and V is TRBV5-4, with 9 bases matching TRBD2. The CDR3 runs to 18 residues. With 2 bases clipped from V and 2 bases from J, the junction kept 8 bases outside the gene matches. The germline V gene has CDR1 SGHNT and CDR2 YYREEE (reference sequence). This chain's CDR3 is CASSLTILAGTGANVLTF. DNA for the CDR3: TGTGCCAGCAGCTTAACGATCCTAGCGGGAACTGGGGCCAACGTCCTGACTTTC. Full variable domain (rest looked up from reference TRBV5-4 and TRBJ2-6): ETGVTQSPTHLIKTRGQQVTLRCSSQSGHNTVSWYQQALGQGPQFIFQYYREEENGRGNFPPRFSGLQFPNYSSELNVNALELDDSALYLCASSLTILAGTGANVLTFGAGSRLTVL.